This record covers a single T cell receptor beta chain. The antigen is unknown. A junction end diverges from the germline sequence, so it may reflect a read error. This specimen comes from a study of tumor-infiltrating lymphocytes in primary liver carcinoma. Turning to the study itself: There were roughly 3.65 to 7.5 million productive TCRbeta reads per sample, a yield similar across tissue types. Study conclusions and caveats: The study found tumor-adjacent and tumor-blood pairs overlapped less than tumor region pairs.

Germline loops: CDR1 MGHRA, CDR2 YSYEKL. The CDR3 extends over 15 amino acids. The source material, 20-30 mg of unsorted bulk tissue, was used to co-extract RNA and DNA. Those sampled were patients whose primary liver carcinoma was treated by surgical resection. Using a constant-region primer together with ProtoScript II reverse transcriptase, TCR beta cDNA was made from about 500 ng of total RNA. Three-round nested multiplex PCR performed with slightly modified ARM-PCR produced the TCR beta libraries. The opening two PCR rounds, approximately 10 cycles each, paired TRBV1-TRBV30 forward primers with a C-beta reverse primer. MiXCR, run by TCRdb on the multiplex PCR reads, gives a single entry per CDR3 protein. The sample records about 74,000 distinct CDR3 sequences, over 60% being singletons.

The genes are TRBV4-1 and TRBJ2-7, with D perhaps matching TRBD1 (6 bases). Sequencing input: liver tumor tissue from sampling region 4. Subset: tumor region T4, right-lateral pole. The receptor was derived from a man aged 40-50 years with primary liver carcinoma and hepatitis B virus infection. The CDR3 is CASSQGPRDNHEQHF. The CDR3 DNA sequence: TGTGCCAGCAGCCAAGGCCCCCGGGACAACCACGAGCAGCACTTC.